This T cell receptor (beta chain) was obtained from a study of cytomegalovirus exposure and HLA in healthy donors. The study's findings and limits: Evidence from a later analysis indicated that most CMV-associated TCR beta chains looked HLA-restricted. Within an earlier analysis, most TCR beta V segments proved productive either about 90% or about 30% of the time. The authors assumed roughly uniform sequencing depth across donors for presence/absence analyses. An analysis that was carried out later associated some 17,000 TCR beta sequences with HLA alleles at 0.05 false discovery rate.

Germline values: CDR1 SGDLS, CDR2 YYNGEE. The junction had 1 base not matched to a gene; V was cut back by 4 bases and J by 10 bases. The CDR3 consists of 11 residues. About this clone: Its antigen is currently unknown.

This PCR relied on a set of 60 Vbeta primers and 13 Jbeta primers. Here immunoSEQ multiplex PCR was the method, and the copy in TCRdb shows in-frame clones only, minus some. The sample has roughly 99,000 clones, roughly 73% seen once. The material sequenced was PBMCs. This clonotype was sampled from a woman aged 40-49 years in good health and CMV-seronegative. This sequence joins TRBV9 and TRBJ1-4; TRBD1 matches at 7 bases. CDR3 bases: TGTGCCAGCAGCCCAGGGGGAAAACTGTTTTTT. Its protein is CASSPGGKLFF.